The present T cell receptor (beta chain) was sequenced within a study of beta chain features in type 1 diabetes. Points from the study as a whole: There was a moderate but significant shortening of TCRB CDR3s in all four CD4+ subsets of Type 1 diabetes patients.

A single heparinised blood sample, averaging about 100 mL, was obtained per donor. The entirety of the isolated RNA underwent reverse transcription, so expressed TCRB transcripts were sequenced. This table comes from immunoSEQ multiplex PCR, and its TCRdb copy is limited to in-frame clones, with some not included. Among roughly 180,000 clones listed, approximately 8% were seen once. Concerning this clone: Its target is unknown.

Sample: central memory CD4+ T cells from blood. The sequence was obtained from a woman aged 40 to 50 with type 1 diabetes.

The CDR3 reads CASSPSRVEQYF. DNA of the CDR3: TGTGCCAGCAGCCCATCGAGGGTCGAGCAGTACTTC. This chain links TRBV7-3 with TRBJ2-7, with D maybe TRBD2 (5 bases). V lost 5 bases, J lost 6 bases, and 11 bases lay in between. CDR3 length equals 12 residues. In germline, CDR1 is SGHTA, CDR2 FQGTGA.